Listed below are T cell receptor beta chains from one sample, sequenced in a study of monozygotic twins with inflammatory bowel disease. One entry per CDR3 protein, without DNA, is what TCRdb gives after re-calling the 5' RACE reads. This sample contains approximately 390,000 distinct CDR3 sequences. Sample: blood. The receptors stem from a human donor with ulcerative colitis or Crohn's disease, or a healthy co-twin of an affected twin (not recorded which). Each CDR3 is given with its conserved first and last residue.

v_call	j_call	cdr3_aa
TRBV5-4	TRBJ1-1	CASSLGTGVPEAFF
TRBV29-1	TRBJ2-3	CSVGAGFSTDTQYF
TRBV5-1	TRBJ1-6	CASSLADQGANSPLHF
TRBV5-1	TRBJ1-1	CASRETGVTEAFF
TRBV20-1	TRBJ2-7	CSAREASSYEQYF
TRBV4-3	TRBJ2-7	CASSQASGAPYEQYF
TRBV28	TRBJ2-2	CASQTGGQGNSGELFF
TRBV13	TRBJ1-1	CASSLVQGSEAFF
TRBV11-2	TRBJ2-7	CASSALSATYEQYF
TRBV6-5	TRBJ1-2	CASSYSRLGQEDGYTF
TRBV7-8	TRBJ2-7	CASSLAPSGTYEQYF
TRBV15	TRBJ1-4	CATSRAPLKANWEEKLFF
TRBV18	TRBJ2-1	CASSSRMKDYNEQFF
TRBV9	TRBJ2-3	CASSVGTGVADTQYF
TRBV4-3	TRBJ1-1	CASSQGNGGFTEAFF
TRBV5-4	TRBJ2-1	CASSLGEDEFF
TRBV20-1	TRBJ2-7	CSVNRGSYEQYF
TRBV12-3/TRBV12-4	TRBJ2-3	CASSAQVIQGGDTQYF
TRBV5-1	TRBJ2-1	CASSGGLAGNEQFF
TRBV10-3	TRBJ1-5	CATGVGSSNQPQHF
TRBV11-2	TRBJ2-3	CASSLGVGWVDTQYF
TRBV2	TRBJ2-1	CASTAGNRPYNEQFF
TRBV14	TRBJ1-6	CASSFPGLNSPLHF
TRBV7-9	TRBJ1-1	CASSLLAGGNTEAFF